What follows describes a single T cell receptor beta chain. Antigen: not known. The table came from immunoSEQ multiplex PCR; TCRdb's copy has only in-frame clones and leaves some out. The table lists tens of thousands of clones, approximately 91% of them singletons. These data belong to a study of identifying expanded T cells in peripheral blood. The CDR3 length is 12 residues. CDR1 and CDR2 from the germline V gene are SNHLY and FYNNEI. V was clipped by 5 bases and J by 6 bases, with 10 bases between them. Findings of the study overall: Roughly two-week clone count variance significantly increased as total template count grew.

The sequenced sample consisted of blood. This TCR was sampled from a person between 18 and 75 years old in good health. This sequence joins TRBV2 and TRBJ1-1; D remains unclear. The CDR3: CASSRREAEAFF. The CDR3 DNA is TGTGCCAGCAGTCGGAGGGAAGCTGAAGCTTTCTTT.